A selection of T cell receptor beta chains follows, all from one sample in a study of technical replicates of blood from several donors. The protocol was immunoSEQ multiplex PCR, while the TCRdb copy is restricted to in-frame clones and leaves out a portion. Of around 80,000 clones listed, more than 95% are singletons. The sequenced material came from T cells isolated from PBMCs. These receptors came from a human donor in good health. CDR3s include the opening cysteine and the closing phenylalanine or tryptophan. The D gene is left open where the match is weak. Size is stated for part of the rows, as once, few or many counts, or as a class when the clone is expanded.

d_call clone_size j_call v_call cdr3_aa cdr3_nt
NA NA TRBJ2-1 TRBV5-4 CASSLTGSAYNEQFF TGTGCCAGCAGCTTGACGGGAAGTGCTTACAATGAGCAGTTCTTC
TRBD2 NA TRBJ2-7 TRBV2 CASREGPLAGTAQYF TGTGCCAGCAGAGAGGGGCCTCTAGCGGGGACGGCGCAGTACTTC
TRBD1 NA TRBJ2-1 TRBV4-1 CASSPDRGKTNEQFF TGCGCCAGCAGCCCGGACAGGGGTAAGACCAATGAGCAGTTCTTC
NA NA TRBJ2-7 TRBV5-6 CASSSGHSREQYF TGTGCCAGCAGCTCGGGACATTCACGCGAGCAGTACTTC
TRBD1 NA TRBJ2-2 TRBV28 CASSLNRGGGELFF TGTGCCAGCAGTTTAAACAGGGGCGGCGGGGAGCTGTTTTTT
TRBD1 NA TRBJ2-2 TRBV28 CASSRDRGGLGGIGELFF TGTGCCAGCAGTCGGGACAGGGGAGGCCTGGGAGGGATCGGGGAGCTGTTTTTT
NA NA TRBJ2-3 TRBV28 CASSPQGGTGTDTQYF TGTGCCAGCAGTCCACAGGGGGGGACAGGCACAGATACGCAGTATTTT
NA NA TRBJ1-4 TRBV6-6 CASSYPGRGNEKLFF TGTGCCAGCAGTTACCCTGGGAGGGGGAATGAAAAACTGTTTTTT
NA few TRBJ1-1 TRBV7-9 CASSLQGSTEAFF TGTGCCAGCAGCTTACAGGGTTCCACTGAAGCTTTCTTT
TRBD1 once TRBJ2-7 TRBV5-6 CASSSGTVYEQYF TGTGCCAGCAGTTCCGGGACAGTCTACGAGCAGTACTTC
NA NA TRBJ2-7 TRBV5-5 CASSLSGSYLIEQYF TGTGCCAGCAGCCTCAGTGGTAGCTACTTGATCGAGCAGTACTTC
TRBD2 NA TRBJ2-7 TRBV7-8 CASSLPPLGRVPYEQYF TGTGCCAGCAGCCTCCCGCCCCTGGGGAGGGTCCCCTACGAGCAGTACTTC
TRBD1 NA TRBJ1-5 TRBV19 CASTSGQGWDNQPQHF TGTGCCAGTACCTCAGGACAGGGTTGGGACAATCAGCCCCAGCATTTT
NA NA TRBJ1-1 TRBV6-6 CASGGHTEAFF TGTGCCAGCGGTGGGCACACTGAAGCTTTCTTT
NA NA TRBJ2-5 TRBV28 CASSLNLRTQYF TGTGCCAGCAGTTTAAACCTGCGGACCCAGTACTTC
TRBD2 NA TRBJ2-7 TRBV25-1 CASSEPLAGAYEQYF TGTGCCAGCAGTGAACCTTTAGCGGGAGCCTACGAGCAGTACTTC
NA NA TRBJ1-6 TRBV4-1 CASSQEGLRQESPLHF TGCGCCAGCAGCCAAGAAGGGTTGAGACAGGAATCACCCCTCCACTTT
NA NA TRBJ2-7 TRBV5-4 CASSYERTSPYEQYF TGTGCCAGCAGCTACGAGCGGACCTCTCCCTACGAGCAGTACTTC
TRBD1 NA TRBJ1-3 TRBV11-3 CASSSLTGTAGSGNTIYF TGTGCCAGCAGCTCTCTAACCGGGACAGCCGGCTCTGGAAACACCATATATTTT
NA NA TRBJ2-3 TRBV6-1 CASSESTFGDTQYF TGTGCCAGCAGTGAATCCACGTTCGGGGATACGCAGTATTTT
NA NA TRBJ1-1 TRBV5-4 CASSSESDTEAFF TGTGCCAGCAGCTCGGAGAGTGACACTGAAGCTTTCTTT
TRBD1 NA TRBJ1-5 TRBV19 CASSIDWSPGTGVGYSNQPQHF TGTGCCAGTAGTATAGATTGGTCCCCCGGGACAGGGGTAGGCTATAGCAATCAGCCCCAGCATTTT
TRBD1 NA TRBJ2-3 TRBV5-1 CASSPGQGAPDTQYF TGCGCCAGCAGCCCGGGACAGGGGGCGCCTGATACGCAGTATTTT
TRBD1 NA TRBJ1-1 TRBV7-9 CASSLVGQQHTEAFF TGTGCCAGCAGCTTAGTGGGACAGCAACACACTGAAGCTTTCTTT
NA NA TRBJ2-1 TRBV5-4 CASSSLTDNEQFF TGTGCCAGCAGCTCCTTGACAGACAATGAGCAGTTCTTC
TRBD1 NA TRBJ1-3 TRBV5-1 CASSPTGTGNTIYF TGCGCCAGCAGCCCGACAGGGACTGGAAACACCATATATTTT
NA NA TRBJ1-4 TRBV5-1 CASSLEVRTNEKLFF TGCGCCAGCAGCTTGGAGGTCAGGACTAATGAAAAACTGTTTTTT